Detailed here is one TCR beta chain. Antigen specificity is unknown. TCRdb's table, derived via immunoSEQ multiplex PCR, lists solely in-frame clones and lacks some. Of about 82,000 clones listed, 90% are singletons. The sample comes from a study of T cell responses to AZD1222 COVID-19 vaccine. Study summary: Second doses were pooled across both intervals (about 4 or about 12 weeks). Study-level results: At baseline, just a handful of AZD1222 recipients tested seropositive. A mostly white British donor set with more females was recruited, and clonal diversity was possibly underestimated. The span of vaccine-associated CD4 TCRs extended across spike, with dominance at 160-218 and 743-854.

The material sequenced was peripheral blood, taken on day 0 of AZD1222 vaccination. The source of this sequence is an adult in good health.

The CDR3 loop is CASSWGPGETQYF. The CDR3 nucleotides are TGTGCCAGCAGTTGGGGTCCGGGGGAGACCCAGTACTTC. The chain has TRBV27 and TRBJ2-5; a possible D gene is TRBD2 (5 bases). Germline CDR1 reads MNHEY; CDR2 reads SMNVEV (reference sequence). The ends were cut back, 4 bases at V and 5 bases at J, with 11 bases in the middle. This CDR3 region has 13 residues.